One and the same sample provided the 21 T cell receptor beta chains below, sequenced in a study of cytomegalovirus exposure and HLA in healthy donors (dated by TCRdb to about 2017). The method was the immunoSEQ multiplex PCR assay. For the multiplex PCR, a mixture combining 60 forward primers for TCR Vbeta segments and 13 reverse primers for TCR Jbeta segments was used. Not all clones reach the TCRdb copy of this immuneACCESS table, which keeps in-frame sequences only. Checked studies attribute under half of the gap to unresolved V genes and leave the rest unexplained. The sample table lists 200,000 to 250,000 clones, 65% to 85% of them with a count of one. 0.71% of the sample rests with the top ten. Sequencing used PBMCs. The receptors originated from a boy aged 2 to 9 in good health and CMV-seronegative.

The chain carries TRBV30 and TRBJ2-1, with 9 positions matching TRBD1. V lost 0 bases and J lost 5; bases outside the gene matches: 5. CDR1 GTSNPN and CDR2 SVGIG come from the germline V gene (reference sequence). The length of the CDR3 is 15 residues. Written as DNA, the CDR3 is TGTGCCTGGAGTGTACGTCGACAGGGGGACAATGAGCAGTTCTTC. Its protein is CAWSVRRQGDNEQFF.

The chain couples TRBV4-1 to TRBJ2-3; the match to TRBD2 covers 7 bases. Germline trimming cut 3 bases from V and 6 bases from J; bases unmatched to any gene: 3. The CDR3 covers 13 residues. Germline V gives CDR1 MGHRA, CDR2 YSYEKL. This chain's CDR3 is CASSHFSGDTQYF. The CDR3 coding sequence is TGCGCCAGCAGCCACTTTAGCGGGGATACGCAGTATTTT.

This clone was found once. The chain links TRBV11-2 to TRBJ1-1, with D maybe TRBD1 (5 bases). Germline loops: CDR1 SGHAT, CDR2 FQNNGV. Trimming shortened V by 4 bases and J by 1 base, and 7 bases separated the two germline ends. The CDR3 runs 13 residues. CDR3 coding DNA: TGTGCCAGCAGCTGGGGGGGGAACACTGAAGCTTTCTTT. Translation gives CASSWGGNTEAFF.

The sample holds a few counts of this clone. V usage is TRBV6-1 and J usage is TRBJ1-5; 9 nucleotides align to TRBD1. Per the germline V gene, CDR1 is MNHNS and CDR2 is SASEGT. The CDR3 is 15 residues long. The V gene end was trimmed by 6 bases and the J gene end by 4 bases; junction bases not matched to a gene: 7. CDR3 protein: CASRSGTGRNQPQHF. The CDR3 region has the DNA TGTGCCAGCAGGTCCGGGACAGGGAGGAATCAGCCCCAGCATTTT.

The V and J genes are TRBV27 and TRBJ1-1; maybe TRBD1 (5 bases). Germline V CDR1 and CDR2: MNHEY, SMNVEV (reference sequence). The V gene lost 5 bases and the J gene lost 10 bases, with 17 bases spanning the gap. CDR3 length equals 13 residues. CDR3 coding DNA: TGTGCCAGCAGTCTAGGGCCGCAAAGGGGAGCTTTCTTT. Amino acids: CASSLGPQRGAFF.

This rearrangement joins TRBV4-1 to TRBJ2-3, with 11 bases lining up with TRBD1. Trimming cost V 6 bases and J 1 base; bases outside gene matches: 9. The CDR3 covers 17 residues. Germline V gives CDR1 MGHRA, CDR2 YSYEKL. In nucleotides, the CDR3 is TGCGCCAGCAGGTCATGGGCGGGACAGGGGGGCACAGATACGCAGTATTTT. Protein: CASRSWAGQGGTDTQYF.

As regards this clone: A junction boundary mismatches the germline segment, possibly from a read error. The chain is built from TRBV7-7 and TRBJ2-3, with 13 bases lining up with TRBD2. From germline, CDR1 is SSHAT and CDR2 FNYEAQ (reference sequence). There are 19 residues in the CDR3. CDR3 in amino acids: CASSPGLAGDFSSTDTQYF. The DNA of the CDR3 is TGTGCTAGCAGCCCCGGACTAGCGGGGGATTTTTCTAGCACAGATACGCAGTATTTT.

The chain has TRBV2 and TRBJ1-2; 7 bases are shared with TRBD1. The V and J ends lost 7 bases and 2 bases, in that order; junction bases with no gene match: 7. The germline V gene encodes CDR1 SNHLY and CDR2 FYNNEI. The CDR3 has 14 amino acids. CDR3 region: CASKRQGDNYGYTF. The CDR3 DNA is TGTGCCAGCAAAAGACAGGGAGACAACTATGGCTACACCTTC.

The chain is built from TRBV11-2 and TRBJ2-5; D is possibly TRBD1 (6 bases). Germline V gene sequence: CDR1 SGHAT, CDR2 FQNNGV. The CDR3 sequence is 14 residues long. Trimming pared 5 bases from V and 1 base from J, leaving 11 bases between. DNA of the CDR3: TGTGCCAGCAGCCACGACAGGATCCAAGAGACCCAGTACTTC. The encoded protein is CASSHDRIQETQYF.

This rearrangement joins TRBV6-6 to TRBJ2-5; TRBD2 agrees at 7 bases. The J call may be faulty, since TRBJ2-7 better matches the DNA end. Germline CDR1 MNHNY, CDR2 SVGAGI (reference sequence). CDR3 length equals 12 residues. The CDR3 bases are TGTGCCAGCAGTACTAGCGTCTACGAGCAGTACTTC. This sequence encodes CASSTSVYEQYF.

This chain connects TRBV2 to TRBJ1-5; 9 nucleotides match TRBD1. Looked up from germline, CDR1 is SNHLY and CDR2 is FYNNEI. The CDR3 covers 15 residues. Germline trimming cut 4 bases from V and 4 bases from J; bases unmatched to any gene: 5. Here the CDR3 DNA reads TGTGCCAGCAGTGTCGACAGGGGGGGAAATCAGCCCCAGCATTTT. It translates to CASSVDRGGNQPQHF.

The chain couples TRBV2 to TRBJ2-5, with 12 bases lining up with TRBD2. The germline V gene has CDR1 SNHLY and CDR2 FYNNEI. With 3 bases clipped from V and 6 bases from J, the junction kept 5 bases outside the gene matches. This CDR3 is 15 amino acids long. CDR3 sequence (DNA): TGTGCCAGCAGTGAGACTAGCGGGAGAACGAAGACCCAGTACTTC. The encoded protein is CASSETSGRTKTQYF.

The chain uses TRBV15 and TRBJ1-1; possibly TRBD1 for D (6 bases). V lost 0 bases and J 10 bases, leaving 12 bases between the germline ends. In germline, CDR1 is LNHNV, CDR2 YYDKDF (reference sequence). The CDR3 covers 13 residues. CDR3 sequence reads: CATSRERRQAAFF. CDR3 nucleotides: TGTGCCACCAGCAGAGAACGCCGACAGGCAGCTTTCTTT.

This chain connects TRBV6-1 to TRBJ1-2, with no clear D. Germline CDR1 is MNHNS and CDR2 is SASEGT. V was shortened by 5 bases and J by 8 bases, with 12 bases between the two germline ends. The CDR3 runs to 12 residues. DNA for the CDR3: TGTGCCAGCAGTTATGAGATGGGCGGCTACACCTTC. Its protein product is CASSYEMGGYTF.

The CDR3 DNA reads TGTGCCAGCAGTGAACTCTATGTGGGCTATGAGCAGTTCTTC. This codes for CASSELYVGYEQFF. The chain is built from TRBV2 and TRBJ2-1; D gene ambiguous. This CDR3 spans 14 amino acids. Trimming left V 2 bases short and J 8 bases short, with 13 bases between. Germline values: CDR1 SNHLY, CDR2 FYNNEI.

A few counts support this clone. V and J are TRBV6-5 and TRBJ2-2, with 10 bases identical to TRBD1. Germline lookup yields CDR1 MNHEY and CDR2 SVGAGI. The V and J ends lost 4 bases and 6 bases, in that order; junction bases with no gene match: 8. This CDR3 is built from 16 residues. The CDR3 nucleotides read TGTGCCAGCAGTTCTCCAGGACAGGGGGTAGCCGGGGAGCTGTTTTTT. Translating it yields CASSSPGQGVAGELFF.

This chain connects TRBV4-1 to TRBJ2-5, with TRBD2 identical over 7 bases. J lost 3 bases, V lost 0 bases, and 1 base had no gene match. The CDR3 sequence is 14 residues long. Germline assignment: CDR1 MGHRA and CDR2 YSYEKL. The CDR3 nucleotides are TGCGCCAGCAGCCAAGACCGGGGGGAAGAGACCCAGTACTTC. Protein product: CASSQDRGEETQYF.

The genes are TRBV7-6 and TRBJ2-1, with 11 bases that match TRBD2. This CDR3 has 14 amino acids. The V gene end was trimmed by 8 bases and the J gene end by 6 bases; junction bases not matched to a gene: 6. CDR1 and CDR2 from the germline V gene are SGHVS and FNYEAQ. The CDR3 spells CASGYSGRGNEQFF. The CDR3 nucleotides read TGTGCCAGCGGCTATAGCGGGAGGGGCAATGAGCAGTTCTTC.

The V gene is TRBV6-5, the J gene TRBJ2-1, with 7 bases that match TRBD2. The CDR3 spans 14 residues. After removal of 5 bases from V and 10 bases from J, the junction contained 11 bases not matched to a gene. Per the germline V gene, CDR1 is MNHEY and CDR2 is SVGAGI. The chain's CDR3 is CASSRGEGIPEQFF. The DNA of the CDR3 is TGTGCCAGCAGTCGGGGGGAGGGCATCCCCGAGCAGTTCTTC.

This clone occurred once. V gene TRBV5-1 combines with J gene TRBJ2-1; TRBD1 is a possible D gene (6 bases). Trimming pared 3 bases from V and 5 bases from J, leaving 9 bases between. This CDR3 has 13 amino acids. Germline assignment: CDR1 SGHRS and CDR2 YFSETQ. The CDR3 is CASSSYRDNEQFF. DNA for the CDR3: TGCGCCAGCAGCTCATACAGGGACAATGAGCAGTTCTTC.

This chain connects TRBV7-9 to TRBJ2-1; the match to TRBD2 covers 9 bases. The CDR3 consists of 17 residues. Germline V gene sequence: CDR1 SEHNR, CDR2 FQNEAQ (reference sequence). V lost 1 base to trimming and J lost 6 bases; unmatched junction nucleotides: 10. The CDR3 region has the DNA TGTGCCAGCAGCTTAGAGGTCCTTAGCGGGAGAGGCAATGAGCAGTTCTTC. Translation gives CASSLEVLSGRGNEQFF. Looking up the rest from reference TRBV7-9 and TRBJ2-1 gives the full variable domain: DTGVSQNPRHKITKRGQNVTFRCDPISEHNRLYWYRQTLGQGPEFLTYFQNEAQLEKSRLLSDRFSAERPKGSFSTLEIQRTEQGDSAMYLCASSLEVLSGRGNEQFFGPGTRLTVL.